This TCR beta chain was profiled in a study of blood T cells in healthy people across ages. The CDR3 extends over 18 amino acids. From germline, CDR1 is SGHTA and CDR2 FQGTGA. Sample-barcoded 5' priming and a J-beta primer mix drove a second PCR of about 6 to 12 cycles. TCRdb re-called the 5' RACE reads with MiXCR, one entry per CDR3 protein. There are about 1.6 million distinct CDR3 sequences in the sample; around 35% occur only once, and about 11% lies in the top ten. Sequenced input: blood. The chain carries TRBV7-3 and TRBJ2-1; TRBD2 aligns across 9 bases. Judging by the DNA end, TRBJ2-7 fits better; the J call may be wrong. This clonotype was obtained from a young woman in good health. CDR3: CASSSPGGSGSPYNEQYF. CDR3 nucleotides: TGTGCCAGCAGCTCCCCAGGGGGTAGCGGGAGTCCCTACAATGAGCAGTACTTC.